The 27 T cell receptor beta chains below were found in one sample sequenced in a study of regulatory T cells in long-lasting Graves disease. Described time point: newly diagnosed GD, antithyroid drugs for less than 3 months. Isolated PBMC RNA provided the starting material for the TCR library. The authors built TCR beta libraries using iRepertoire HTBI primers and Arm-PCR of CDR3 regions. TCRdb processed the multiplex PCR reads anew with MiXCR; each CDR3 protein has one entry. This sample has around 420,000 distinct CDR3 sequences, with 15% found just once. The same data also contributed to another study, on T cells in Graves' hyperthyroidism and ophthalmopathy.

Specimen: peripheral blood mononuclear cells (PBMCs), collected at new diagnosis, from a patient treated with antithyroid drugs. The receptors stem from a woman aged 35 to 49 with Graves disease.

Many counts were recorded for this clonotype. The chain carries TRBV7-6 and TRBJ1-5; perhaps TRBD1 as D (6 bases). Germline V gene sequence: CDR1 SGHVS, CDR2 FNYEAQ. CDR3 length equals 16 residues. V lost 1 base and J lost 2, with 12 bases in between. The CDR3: CASSLGGGLGNQPQHF. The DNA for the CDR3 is TGTGCCAGCAGCTTAGGGGGGGGGCTCGGCAATCAGCCCCAGCATTTT.

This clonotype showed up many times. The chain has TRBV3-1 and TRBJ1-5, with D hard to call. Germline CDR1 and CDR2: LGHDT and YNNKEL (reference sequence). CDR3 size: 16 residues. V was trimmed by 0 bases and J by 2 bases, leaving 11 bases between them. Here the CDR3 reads CASSQELGVGNQPQHF. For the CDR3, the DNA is TGTGCCAGCAGCCAAGAGCTCGGGGTTGGCAATCAGCCCCAGCATTTT.

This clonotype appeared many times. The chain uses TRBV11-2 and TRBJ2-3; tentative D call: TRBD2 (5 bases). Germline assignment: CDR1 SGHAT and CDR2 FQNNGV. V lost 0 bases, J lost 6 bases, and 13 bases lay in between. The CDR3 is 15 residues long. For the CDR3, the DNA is TGTGCCAGCAGCTTAGAGGGAGCACACTTGGATACGCAGTATTTT. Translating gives CASSLEGAHLDTQYF.

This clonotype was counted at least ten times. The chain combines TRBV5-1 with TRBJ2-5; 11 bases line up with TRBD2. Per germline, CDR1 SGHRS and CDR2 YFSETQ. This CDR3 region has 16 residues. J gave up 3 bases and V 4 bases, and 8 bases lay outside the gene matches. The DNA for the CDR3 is TGCGCCAGCAGCCCCGGGACTAGCGGCCAAAAAGAGACCCAGTACTTC. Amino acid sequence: CASSPGTSGQKETQYF.

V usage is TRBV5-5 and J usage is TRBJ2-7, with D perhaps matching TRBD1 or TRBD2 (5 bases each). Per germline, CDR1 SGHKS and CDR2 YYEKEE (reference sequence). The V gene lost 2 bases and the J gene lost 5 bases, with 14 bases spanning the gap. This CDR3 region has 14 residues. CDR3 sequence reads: CASSFRGAGDEQYF. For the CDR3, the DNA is TGTGCCAGCAGCTTTCGGGGCGCTGGGGACGAGCAGTACTTC.

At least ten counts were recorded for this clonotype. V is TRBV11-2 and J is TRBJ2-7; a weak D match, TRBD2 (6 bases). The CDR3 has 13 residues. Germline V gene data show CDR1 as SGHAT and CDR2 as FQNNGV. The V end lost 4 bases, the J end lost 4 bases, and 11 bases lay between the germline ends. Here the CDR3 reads CASSSTGGYEQYF. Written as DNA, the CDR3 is TGTGCCAGCAGCTCAACTGGGGGGTACGAGCAGTACTTC. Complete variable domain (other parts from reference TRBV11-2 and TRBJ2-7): EAGVAQSPRYKIIEKRQSVAFWCNPISGHATLYWYQQILGQGPKLLIQFQNNGVVDDSQLPKDRFSAERLKGVDSTLKIQPAKLEDSAVYLCASSSTGGYEQYFGPGTRLTVT.

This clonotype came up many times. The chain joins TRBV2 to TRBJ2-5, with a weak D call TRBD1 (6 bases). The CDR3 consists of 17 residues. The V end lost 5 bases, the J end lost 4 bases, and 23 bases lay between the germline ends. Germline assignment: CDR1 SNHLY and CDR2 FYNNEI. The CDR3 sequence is CASSPARQVLRGETQYF. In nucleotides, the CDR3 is TGTGCCAGCAGTCCGGCCCGACAGGTCCTGAGGGGAGAGACCCAGTACTTC.

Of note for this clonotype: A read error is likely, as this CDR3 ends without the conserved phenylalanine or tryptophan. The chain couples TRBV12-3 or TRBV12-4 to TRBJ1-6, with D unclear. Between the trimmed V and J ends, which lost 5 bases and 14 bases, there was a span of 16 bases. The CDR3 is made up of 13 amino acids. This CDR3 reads CASSPLEAGSLHS. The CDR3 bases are TGTGCCAGCAGTCCCTTAGAGGCCGGTTCCCTCCACTCT.

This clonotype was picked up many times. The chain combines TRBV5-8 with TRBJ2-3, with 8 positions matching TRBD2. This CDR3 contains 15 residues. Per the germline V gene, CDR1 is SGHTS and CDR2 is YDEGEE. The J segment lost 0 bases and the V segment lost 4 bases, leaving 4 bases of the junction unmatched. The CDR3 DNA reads TGTGCCAGCAGCCATAGCGGGAAAAGCACAGATACGCAGTATTTT. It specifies CASSHSGKSTDTQYF.

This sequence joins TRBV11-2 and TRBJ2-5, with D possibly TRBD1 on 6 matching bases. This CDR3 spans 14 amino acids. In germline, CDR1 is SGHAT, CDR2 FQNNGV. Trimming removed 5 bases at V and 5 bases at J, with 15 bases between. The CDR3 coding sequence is TGTGCCAGCAGCCTGGGACAACCTCGGGAGACCCAGTACTTC. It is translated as CASSLGQPRETQYF.

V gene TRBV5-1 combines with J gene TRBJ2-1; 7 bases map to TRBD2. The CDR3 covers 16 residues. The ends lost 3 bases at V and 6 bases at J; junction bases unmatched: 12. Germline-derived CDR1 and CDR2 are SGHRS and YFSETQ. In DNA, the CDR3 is TGCGCCAGCAGCTCGACCGCTAGCGGACCCTTCAATGAGCAGTTCTTC. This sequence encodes CASSSTASGPFNEQFF.

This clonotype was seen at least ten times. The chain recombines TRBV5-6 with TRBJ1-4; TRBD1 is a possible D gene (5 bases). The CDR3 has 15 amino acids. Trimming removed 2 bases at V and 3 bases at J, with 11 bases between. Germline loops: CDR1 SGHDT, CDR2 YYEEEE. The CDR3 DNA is TGTGCCAGCAGCTTTTCCGACAGACCTAATGAAAAACTGTTTTTT. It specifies CASSFSDRPNEKLFF.

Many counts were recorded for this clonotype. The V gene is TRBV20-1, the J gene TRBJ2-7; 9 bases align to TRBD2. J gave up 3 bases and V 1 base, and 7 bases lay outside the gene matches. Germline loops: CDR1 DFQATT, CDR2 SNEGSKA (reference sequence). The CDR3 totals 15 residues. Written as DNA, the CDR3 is TGCAGTGCTAGAGTTTCCGAGCGGGAGGACTACGAGCAGTACTTC. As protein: CSARVSEREDYEQYF.

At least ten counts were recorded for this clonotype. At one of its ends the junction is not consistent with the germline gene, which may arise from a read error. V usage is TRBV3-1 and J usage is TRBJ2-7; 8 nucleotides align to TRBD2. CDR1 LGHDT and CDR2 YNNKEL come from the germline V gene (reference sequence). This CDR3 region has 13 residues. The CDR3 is CASSQDAAGGLTF. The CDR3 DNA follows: TGTGCCAGCAGCCAAGACGCGGCGGGAGGCTTGACCTTC.

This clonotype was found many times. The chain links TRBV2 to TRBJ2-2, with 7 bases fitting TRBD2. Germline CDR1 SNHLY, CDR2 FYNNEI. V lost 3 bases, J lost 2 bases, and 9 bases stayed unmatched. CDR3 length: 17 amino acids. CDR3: CASSDAPSGANTGELFF. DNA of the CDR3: TGTGCCAGCAGTGACGCCCCTAGCGGAGCTAACACCGGGGAGCTGTTTTTT. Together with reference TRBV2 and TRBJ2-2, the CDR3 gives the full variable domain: EPEVTQTPSHQVTQMGQEVILRCVPISNHLYFYWYRQILGQKVEFLVSFYNNEISEKSEIFDDQFSVERPDGSNFTLKIRSTKLEDSAMYFCASSDAPSGANTGELFFGEGSRLTVL.

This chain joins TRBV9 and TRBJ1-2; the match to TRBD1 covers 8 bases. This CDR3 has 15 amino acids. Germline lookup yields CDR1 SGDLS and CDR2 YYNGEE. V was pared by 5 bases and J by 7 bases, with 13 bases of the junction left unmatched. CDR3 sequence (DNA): TGTGCCAGCAGACCCGGCCCGACAGGGGACGGTGGCTACACCTTC. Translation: CASRPGPTGDGGYTF.

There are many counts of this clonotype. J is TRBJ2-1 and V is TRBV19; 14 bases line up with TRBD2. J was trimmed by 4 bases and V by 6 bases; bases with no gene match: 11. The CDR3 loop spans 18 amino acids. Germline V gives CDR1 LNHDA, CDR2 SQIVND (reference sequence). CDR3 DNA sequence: TGTGCCAGTAGCCCGGGACTAGCGGGAGAATACTTGTACAATGAGCAGTTCTTC. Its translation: CASSPGLAGEYLYNEQFF.

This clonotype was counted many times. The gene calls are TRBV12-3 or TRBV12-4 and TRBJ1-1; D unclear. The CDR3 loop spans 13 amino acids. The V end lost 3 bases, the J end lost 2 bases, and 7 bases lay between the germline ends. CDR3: CASSFSPNTEAFF. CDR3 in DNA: TGTGCCAGCAGTTTTAGTCCCAACACTGAAGCTTTCTTT.

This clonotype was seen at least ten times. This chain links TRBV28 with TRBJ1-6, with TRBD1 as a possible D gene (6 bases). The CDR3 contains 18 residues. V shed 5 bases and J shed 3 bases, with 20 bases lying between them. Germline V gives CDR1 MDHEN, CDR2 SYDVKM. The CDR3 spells CASSTLRTATYYNSPLHF. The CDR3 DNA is TGTGCCAGCAGTACCCTCAGGACAGCAACCTACTATAATTCACCCCTCCACTTT.

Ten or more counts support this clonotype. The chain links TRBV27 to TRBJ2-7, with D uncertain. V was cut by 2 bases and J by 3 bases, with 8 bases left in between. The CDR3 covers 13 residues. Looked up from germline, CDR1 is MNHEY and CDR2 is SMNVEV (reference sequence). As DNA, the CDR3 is TGTGCCAGCAGTTTAACGACCGGCTACGAGCAGTACTTC. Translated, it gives CASSLTTGYEQYF.

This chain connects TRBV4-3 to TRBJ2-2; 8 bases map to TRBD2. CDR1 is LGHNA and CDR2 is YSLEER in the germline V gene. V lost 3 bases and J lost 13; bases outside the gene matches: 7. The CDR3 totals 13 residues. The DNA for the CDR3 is TGCGCCAGCAGCCAGGAACCGGGACTAGGGCTGTTTTTT. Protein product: CASSQEPGLGLFF.

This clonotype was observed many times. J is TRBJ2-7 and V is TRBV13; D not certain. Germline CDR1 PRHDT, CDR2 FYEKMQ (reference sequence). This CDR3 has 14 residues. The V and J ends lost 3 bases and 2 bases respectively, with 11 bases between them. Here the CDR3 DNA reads TGTGCCAGCAGCTTCCGGACCTCAACCTACGAGCAGTACTTC. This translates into CASSFRTSTYEQYF. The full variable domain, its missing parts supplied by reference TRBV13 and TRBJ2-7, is AAGVIQSPRHLIKEKRETATLKCYPIPRHDTVYWYQQGPGQDPQFLISFYEKMQSDKGSIPDRFSAQQFSDYHSELNMSSLELGDSALYFCASSFRTSTYEQYFGPGTRLTVT.

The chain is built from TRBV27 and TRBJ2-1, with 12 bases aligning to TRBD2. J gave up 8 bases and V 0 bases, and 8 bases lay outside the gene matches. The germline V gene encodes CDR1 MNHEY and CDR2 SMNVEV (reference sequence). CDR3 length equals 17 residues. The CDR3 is CASSLSTSGSPGYEQFF. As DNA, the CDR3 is TGTGCCAGCAGTTTATCGACTAGCGGGAGCCCCGGGTATGAGCAGTTCTTC.

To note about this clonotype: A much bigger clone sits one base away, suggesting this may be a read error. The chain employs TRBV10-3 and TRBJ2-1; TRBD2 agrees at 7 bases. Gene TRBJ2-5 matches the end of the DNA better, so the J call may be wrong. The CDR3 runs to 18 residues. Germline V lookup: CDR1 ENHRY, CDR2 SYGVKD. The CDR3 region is CAISEVRDYYSKSETQYF. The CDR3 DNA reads TGTGCCATCAGTGAGGTACGGGACTACTATTCCAAGTCGGAGACCCAGTACTTC.

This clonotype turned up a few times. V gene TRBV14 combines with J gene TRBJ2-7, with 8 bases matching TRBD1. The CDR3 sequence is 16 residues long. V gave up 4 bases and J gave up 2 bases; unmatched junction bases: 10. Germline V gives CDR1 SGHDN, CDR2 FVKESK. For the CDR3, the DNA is TGTGCCAGCAGCCTACCAACCGGGACAGGCACCTACGAGCAGTACTTC. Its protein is CASSLPTGTGTYEQYF.

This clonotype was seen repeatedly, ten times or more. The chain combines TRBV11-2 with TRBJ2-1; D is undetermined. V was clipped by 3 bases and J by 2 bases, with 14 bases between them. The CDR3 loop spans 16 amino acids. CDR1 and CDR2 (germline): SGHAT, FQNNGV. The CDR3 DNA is TGTGCCAGCAGCTTGCTTAGTTCGTATCCCTACAATGAGCAGTTCTTC. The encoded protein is CASSLLSSYPYNEQFF.

CDR3 in amino acids: CAWSVLAGLTDTQYF. The CDR3 DNA is TGTGCCTGGAGTGTACTAGCGGGTCTCACAGATACGCAGTATTTT. The chain combines TRBV30 with TRBJ2-3; the match to TRBD2 covers 9 bases. The germline V gene encodes CDR1 GTSNPN and CDR2 SVGIG (reference sequence). Trimming at V came to 0 bases and at J to 2 bases, leaving 3 bases not matched to a gene. The CDR3 loop spans 15 amino acids. Combining the CDR3 with reference TRBV30 and TRBJ2-3 gives the whole variable domain SQTIHQWPATLVQPVGSPLSLECTVEGTSNPNLYWYRQAAGRGLQLLFYSVGIGQISSEVPQNLSASRPQDRQFILSSKKLLLSDSGFYLCAWSVLAGLTDTQYFGPGTRLTVL.